These 24 T cell receptor beta chains were sequenced from one sample in a study of shared clonotypes between healthy human individuals. The assay was immunoSEQ multiplex PCR, and TCRdb's table has in-frame clones only and misses some. The table includes under 1,900,000 clones, roughly 98.5% detected once. The sequenced material came from naive CD4+ T cells sorted from blood. The subset is: CD45RA+ positively selected. The receptors originated from a man in his thirties or forties in good health.

V is TRBV5-4 and J is TRBJ2-5; 8 positions agree with TRBD2. From germline, CDR1 is SGHNT and CDR2 YYREEE (reference sequence). The CDR3 spans 15 residues. V lost 3 bases, J lost 5 bases, and 9 bases stayed unmatched. The DNA of the CDR3 is TGTGCCAGCAGCTCAGGTGCGGAGCGGGAGGAGACCCAGTACTTC. Translation: CASSSGAEREETQYF.

The V and J genes are TRBV6-5 and TRBJ2-7; 7 positions agree with TRBD2. Germline assignment: CDR1 MNHEY and CDR2 SVGAGI. CDR3 length: 14 amino acids. V was pared by 7 bases and J by 2 bases, with 8 bases of the junction left unmatched. The CDR3 region has the DNA TGTGCCAGCATGGGCCTAGCGGTCCCCTACGAGCAGTACTTC. Translated, it gives CASMGLAVPYEQYF.

This chain connects TRBV9 to TRBJ2-2; 11 bases are a match to TRBD1. V was pared by 2 bases and J by 5 bases, with 11 bases of the junction left unmatched. The CDR3 extends over 18 amino acids. From germline, CDR1 is SGDLS and CDR2 YYNGEE. The CDR3 is CASSVLSGQGAGTGELFF. In DNA form, the CDR3 reads TGTGCCAGCAGCGTCCTCTCAGGACAGGGGGCCGGGACCGGGGAGCTGTTTTTT. The full variable domain, completed using reference TRBV9 and TRBJ2-2, is DSGVTQTPKHLITATGQRVTLRCSPRSGDLSVYWYQQSLDQGLQFLIQYYNGEERAKGNILERFSAQQFPDLHSELNLSSLELGDSALYFCASSVLSGQGAGTGELFFGEGSRLTVL.

The chain employs TRBV5-1 and TRBJ1-1; TRBD1 might be the D (6 bases). V was cut by 5 bases and J by 11 bases, with 13 bases left in between. CDR3 length: 11 residues. Germline loops: CDR1 SGHRS, CDR2 YFSETQ. CDR3: CASRNTGRAFF. The CDR3 bases are TGCGCCAGCAGGAATACAGGGAGGGCTTTCTTT.

The chain couples TRBV27 to TRBJ1-5; D remains unclear. The V gene's germline CDR1 is MNHEY and CDR2 SMNVEV (reference sequence). V gave up 6 bases and J gave up 5 bases, with 8 bases separating them. The CDR3 has 12 amino acids. The CDR3 region is CASSRIDQPQHF. In DNA, the CDR3 is TGTGCCAGCAGCCGTATCGATCAGCCCCAGCATTTT.

This clone was seen a single time. The chain recombines TRBV28 with TRBJ2-6; D uncertain. V shed 10 bases and J shed 1 base, with 5 bases lying between them. This CDR3 has 12 amino acids. CDR1 and CDR2 from the germline V gene are MDHEN and SYDVKM. CDR3: CATQSGANVLTF. The DNA of the CDR3 is TGTGCCACCCAGTCTGGGGCCAACGTCCTGACTTTC.

Points on this clone: The junction and the germline gene differ at one end; a read error may be behind it. This sequence joins TRBV7-9 and TRBJ2-1, with 9 bases fitting TRBD2. The CDR3 consists of 15 residues. Germline V gene data show CDR1 as SEHNR and CDR2 as FQNEAQ (reference sequence). The CDR3: CASSVAGAHYNEQFF. CDR3 DNA sequence: TGTGCCAGCAGCGTAGCGGGAGCCCACTACAATGAGCAGTTCTTC. The variable domain in full, with the rest retrieved from reference TRBV7-9 and TRBJ2-1, is DTGVSQNPRHKITKRGQNVTFRCDPISEHNRLYWYRQTLGQGPEFLTYFQNEAQLEKSRLLSDRFSAERPKGSFSTLEIQRTEQGDSAMYLCASSVAGAHYNEQFFGPGTRLTVL.

The chain employs TRBV2 and TRBJ1-3; weak D call: TRBD1 (5 bases). Germline V gives CDR1 SNHLY, CDR2 FYNNEI. This CDR3 comprises 20 residues. V lost 5 bases and J 2 bases, leaving 28 bases between the germline ends. CDR3 DNA sequence: TGTGCCAGCAGTCACCGGGTAGTTTCCGGAACCGAGGGGACTGGAAACACCATATATTTT. It encodes CASSHRVVSGTEGTGNTIYF.

The chain carries TRBV15 and TRBJ2-1; TRBD1 matches 10 bases. The J segment lost 0 bases and the V segment lost 1 base, leaving 12 bases of the junction unmatched. Germline lookup yields CDR1 LNHNV and CDR2 YYDKDF (reference sequence). The CDR3 contains 20 residues. The CDR3 DNA reads TGTGCCACCAGCAGAGGAGCGGGACAGGGGTCGTTTAGCTCCTACAATGAGCAGTTCTTC. Translating gives CATSRGAGQGSFSSYNEQFF. Full variable domain (remainder filled in from reference TRBV15 and TRBJ2-1): DAMVIQNPRYQVTQFGKPVTLSCSQTLNHNVMYWYQQKSSQAPKLLFHYYDKDFNNEADTPDNFQSRRPNTSFCFLDIRSPGLGDTAMYLCATSRGAGQGSFSSYNEQFFGPGTRLTVL.

This chain links TRBV28 with TRBJ1-2; the D is unclear. The CDR3 has 13 amino acids. Germline V CDR1 and CDR2: MDHEN, SYDVKM. V was cut by 4 bases and J by 6 bases, with 12 bases left in between. The CDR3 sequence: CASSYSLSHGYTF. In nucleotides, the CDR3 is TGTGCCAGCAGTTACAGTCTCAGTCATGGCTACACCTTC.

The chain uses TRBV7-9 and TRBJ2-3, with D possibly being TRBD1 (6 bases). In germline, CDR1 is SEHNR, CDR2 FQNEAQ (reference sequence). The V end was cut by 5 bases, the J end by 2 bases, with 20 bases between. The CDR3 runs 17 residues. The CDR3 loop is CASSRWDRQVITDTQYF. CDR3 bases: TGTGCCAGCAGCCGATGGGATCGACAGGTGATCACAGATACGCAGTATTTT.

V gene TRBV2 combines with J gene TRBJ1-2; TRBD1 aligns across 7 bases. The CDR3 is made up of 14 amino acids. The V segment lost 6 bases and the J segment 4 bases; nucleotides outside the gene matches: 8. Germline V gene data show CDR1 as SNHLY and CDR2 as FYNNEI. The DNA of the CDR3 is TGTGCCAGCAGCCTCTCGGGACAGTCCTATGGCTACACCTTC. It encodes CASSLSGQSYGYTF. Filled out from reference TRBV2 and TRBJ1-2, the complete variable domain reads EPEVTQTPSHQVTQMGQEVILRCVPISNHLYFYWYRQILGQKVEFLVSFYNNEISEKSEIFDDQFSVERPDGSNFTLKIRSTKLEDSAMYFCASSLSGQSYGYTFGSGTRLTVV.

The rearrangement joins TRBV21-1 to TRBJ1-3; TRBD1 reflects the table's D call only, with no check against the DNA. TRBV21-1 is termed a pseudogene. This CDR3 is 22 amino acids long. This chain's CDR3 is CASSKGEMCCTDLQGCGNTIYF. The CDR3 DNA reads TGTGCCAGCAGCAAAGGAGAAATGTGTTGTACGGATCTACAGGGGTGTGGAAACACCATATATTTT.

The J gene is TRBJ2-3, the V gene TRBV11-2; 10 bases agree with TRBD2. Germline CDR1 and CDR2: SGHAT and FQNNGV. After removal of 5 bases from V and 1 base from J, the junction contained 3 bases not matched to a gene. The CDR3 covers 15 residues. This chain's CDR3 is CASSATSGGTDTQYF. CDR3 DNA sequence: TGTGCCAGCAGCGCCACTAGCGGGGGCACAGATACGCAGTATTTT.

The V call is TRBV29-1, the J call TRBJ2-5, with TRBD2 as a possible D gene (6 bases). CDR3 length equals 12 residues. The ends were cut back, 4 bases at V and 4 bases at J, with 10 bases in the middle. In germline, CDR1 is SQVTM, CDR2 ANQGSEA. CDR3 nucleotide sequence: TGCAGCGTTGCACTAGCCGGAGAGACCCAGTACTTC. This encodes CSVALAGETQYF. Supplemented by reference TRBV29-1 and TRBJ2-5, the full variable domain reads SAVISQKPSRDICQRGTSLTIQCQVDSQVTMMFWYRQQPGQSLTLIATANQGSEATYESGFVIDKFPISRPNLTFSTLTVSNMSPEDSSIYLCSVALAGETQYFGPGTRLLVL.

The genes are TRBV7-2 and TRBJ2-1, with 8 bases aligning to TRBD2. V lost 1 base to trimming and J lost 6 bases; unmatched junction nucleotides: 5. The CDR3 runs 15 residues. The germline V gene encodes CDR1 SGHTA and CDR2 FQGNSA. CDR3 in amino acids: CASSLVSGTSNEQFF. The CDR3 coding sequence is TGTGCCAGCAGCTTAGTTAGCGGGACTTCCAATGAGCAGTTCTTC.

The V gene is TRBV7-8, the J gene TRBJ2-5; 8 bases map to TRBD2. Per the germline V gene, CDR1 is SGHVS and CDR2 is FQNEAQ. The CDR3 runs 13 residues. V was pared by 4 bases and J by 7 bases, with 5 bases of the junction left unmatched. The DNA for the CDR3 is TGTGCCAGCAGCTCCCGGGGGGGGATGACCCAGTACTTC. It is translated as CASSSRGGMTQYF.

The J gene is TRBJ2-2, the V gene TRBV5-1; D perhaps matches TRBD2 (5 bases). This CDR3 is built from 12 residues. Trimming cost V 4 bases and J 8 bases, with 9 bases left between them. The germline V gene encodes CDR1 SGHRS and CDR2 YFSETQ. The CDR3 nucleotides are TGCGCCAGCAGCGCCGAGGGAGGGGAGCTGTTTTTT. This gives the protein CASSAEGGELFF.

The genes are TRBV18 and TRBJ1-5; 8 nucleotides align to TRBD1. CDR1 is KGHSH and CDR2 is LQKENI in the germline V gene. V was clipped by 3 bases and J by 0 bases; unmatched bases: 4. The CDR3 extends over 16 amino acids. The CDR3 sequence: CASSPGQDYSNQPQHF. CDR3 in DNA: TGTGCCAGCTCACCGGGACAGGATTATAGCAATCAGCCCCAGCATTTT. The full variable domain, rest sourced from reference TRBV18 and TRBJ1-5, is NAGVMQNPRHLVRRRGQEARLRCSPMKGHSHVYWYRQLPEEGLKFMVYLQKENIIDESGMPKERFSAEFPKEGPSILRIQQVVRGDSAAYFCASSPGQDYSNQPQHFGDGTRLSIL.

The chain links TRBV9 to TRBJ2-2, with D uncertain. Looked up from germline, CDR1 is SGDLS and CDR2 is YYNGEE. Trimming removed 1 base at V and 7 bases at J, with 8 bases between. This CDR3 contains 13 residues. CDR3 region: CASSVYAGGELFF. The CDR3 DNA follows: TGTGCCAGCAGCGTATATGCCGGCGGGGAGCTGTTTTTT.

The CDR3 nucleotides read TGTGCCAGCAGTTTATCCTGGGGGAAGCAGTTCTTC. Amino acids: CASSLSWGKQFF. The chain employs TRBV27 and TRBJ2-1; D is tentatively TRBD1 or TRBD2 (5 bases each). CDR1 MNHEY and CDR2 SMNVEV come from the germline V gene (reference sequence). V dropped 0 bases and J dropped 11 bases, with 8 bases sitting between them. The CDR3 runs 12 residues.

The rearrangement uses TRBV5-1 and TRBJ2-5, with 8 bases lining up with TRBD1. CDR3 length equals 13 residues. The V gene's germline CDR1 is SGHRS and CDR2 YFSETQ. After removal of 5 bases from V and 5 bases from J, the junction contained 5 bases not matched to a gene. CDR3 DNA sequence: TGCGCCAGCAGAGGAGACAGGGGTGAGACCCAGTACTTC. Residues: CASRGDRGETQYF.

The CDR3 protein is CASSLTTGGVYEQYF. CDR3 coding DNA: TGCGCCAGCAGCTTAACTACAGGGGGGGTCTACGAGCAGTACTTC. V is TRBV5-1 and J is TRBJ2-7, with a weak D call TRBD1 (8 bases). The germline V and J ends were trimmed by 2 bases and 3 bases, with 15 bases remaining between them. CDR1 is SGHRS, CDR2 YFSETQ, per germline. The CDR3 covers 15 residues.

This clone was observed a single time. The chain uses TRBV7-9 and TRBJ2-1; D is possibly TRBD2 (6 bases). This CDR3 is 15 amino acids long. Germline CDR1 reads SEHNR; CDR2 reads FQNEAQ (reference sequence). The V end lost 8 bases, the J end lost 8 bases, and 22 bases lay between the germline ends. CDR3 nucleotide sequence: TGTGCCAGCCGTCGGTGGGGGGAGTTTTTAGATGAGCAGTTCTTC. It specifies CASRRWGEFLDEQFF.